These 25 T cell receptor beta chains originate from one sample sequenced in a study of T cell repertoires in cytomegalovirus infection. The antigens these receptors bind are not known. TCRdb reanalysed the reads using MiXCR and keeps one entry per CDR3 protein. Here the sample spans approximately 300,000 distinct CDR3 sequences, more than 20% being singletons. This material consisted of cultured PBMCs, taken from culture after CMV antigen stimulation. The receptors were sampled from a human donor in good health (CMV status not recorded). Some clones in this sample may be carry-over from other donors' samples.

There are a few counts of this clonotype. This chain joins TRBV6-5 and TRBJ2-3; D unclear. CDR1 is MNHEY, CDR2 SVGAGI, per germline. V lost 3 bases and J lost 2, with 12 bases in between. The CDR3 runs 15 residues. The CDR3 loop is CASSYWADHTDTQYF. CDR3 coding DNA: TGTGCCAGCAGTTATTGGGCGGATCACACAGATACGCAGTATTTT.

This clonotype was seen many times. The chain joins TRBV6-2 or TRBV6-3 to TRBJ1-5; D uncertain. The CDR3 sequence is 12 residues long. CDR1 and CDR2 from the germline V gene are MNHEY and SVGEGT. With 5 bases removed from V and 9 bases from J, the gap between germline ends came to 11 bases. The DNA of the CDR3 is TGTGCCAGCAGTCCCGACACTCGGCCCCAGCATTTT. This sequence encodes CASSPDTRPQHF.

V gene TRBV7-3 combines with J gene TRBJ2-7, with D possibly being TRBD2 (5 bases). V shed 2 bases and J shed 4 bases, with 18 bases lying between them. The CDR3 contains 16 residues. The germline CDR1 and CDR2 sequences are SGHTA and FQGTGA. CDR3 protein: CASSLEGTRRFYEQYF. CDR3 nucleotide sequence: TGTGCCAGCAGCTTAGAGGGAACTAGAAGATTTTACGAGCAGTACTTC.

This clonotype turned up a few times. V usage is TRBV5-1 and J usage is TRBJ1-2; D gene unclear. This CDR3 has 12 residues. The ends were cut back, 4 bases at V and 8 bases at J, with 12 bases in the middle. From germline, CDR1 is SGHRS and CDR2 YFSETQ. CDR3 DNA sequence: TGCGCCAGCAGCGAAGGGAGGAACGGCTACACCTTC. Residues: CASSEGRNGYTF.

V usage is TRBV5-1 and J usage is TRBJ2-3, with 8 bases identical to TRBD2. The V gene end was trimmed by 5 bases and the J gene end by 9 bases; junction bases not matched to a gene: 8. Germline-derived CDR1 and CDR2 are SGHRS and YFSETQ. The CDR3 runs 13 residues. CDR3 loop: CASRSGSTETQYF. CDR3 coding DNA: TGCGCCAGCAGGAGCGGGAGCACTGAGACGCAGTATTTT.

The chain couples TRBV6-2 or TRBV6-3 to TRBJ2-1; 13 bases line up with TRBD2. The ends lost 6 bases at V and 7 bases at J; junction bases unmatched: 3. Germline V gene sequence: CDR1 MNHEY, CDR2 SVGEGT. CDR3 length: 14 amino acids. DNA for the CDR3: TGTGCCAGCAGGAAACTAGCGGGAGGGAATGAGCAGTTCTTC. Translated, it gives CASRKLAGGNEQFF.

The CDR3 loop reads CASSSDLQGNTEAFF. CDR3 nucleotides: TGTGCCAGCAGTTCCGACCTACAGGGGAACACTGAAGCTTTCTTT. The rearrangement links TRBV6-1 to TRBJ1-1; perhaps TRBD1 as D (6 bases). Deletions cut 5 bases from V and 1 base from J, with 14 bases between. The CDR3 runs to 15 residues. Germline CDR1 and CDR2: MNHNS and SASEGT.

The chain links TRBV7-2 to TRBJ2-1, with 8 bases matching TRBD1. CDR1 and CDR2 (germline): SGHTA, FQGNSA. V trimming: 5 bases; J trimming: 13 bases; junction bases outside the gene matches: 10. This CDR3 has 13 residues. The CDR3 sequence is CASSAGQAPHQFF. CDR3 bases: TGTGCCAGCAGCGCGGGACAGGCCCCGCACCAGTTCTTC.

At least ten counts were recorded for this clonotype. The V gene is TRBV7-2, the J gene TRBJ2-2; the D is unclear. The V end was cut by 5 bases, the J end by 1 base, with 8 bases between. The CDR3 extends over 14 amino acids. Germline values: CDR1 SGHTA, CDR2 FQGNSA. CDR3 protein: CASSPNWNTGELFF. The CDR3 DNA is TGTGCCAGCAGCCCGAACTGGAACACCGGGGAGCTGTTTTTT.

The chain couples TRBV6-2 or TRBV6-3 to TRBJ2-5; 14 nucleotides match TRBD2. This CDR3 is built from 14 residues. Germline V CDR1 and CDR2: MNHEY, SVGEGT. V lost 9 bases to trimming and J lost 5 bases; unmatched junction nucleotides: 5. The CDR3 spells CASGTSGRRETQYF. CDR3 bases: TGTGCCAGTGGGACTAGCGGGAGAAGGGAGACCCAGTACTTC.

The chain employs TRBV27 and TRBJ2-1, with 10 bases aligning to TRBD2. This CDR3 region has 14 residues. CDR1 is MNHEY and CDR2 is SMNVEV in the germline V gene (reference sequence). The junction had 5 bases not matched to a gene; V was cut back by 6 bases and J by 6 bases. This chain's CDR3 is CASRWSGRGNEQFF. The CDR3 DNA reads as TGTGCCAGCAGGTGGAGCGGGAGGGGCAATGAGCAGTTCTTC.

This clonotype occurred a few times. The chain has TRBV18 and TRBJ1-1, with D tentatively TRBD1 (5 bases). Trimming stripped 6 bases from V and 12 bases from J, with 20 bases between. The V gene's germline CDR1 is KGHSH and CDR2 LQKENI. The CDR3 has 13 amino acids. The CDR3 DNA sequence: TGTGCCAGCTCTCCCAGCAGGGACCTCCACTCTTTCTTT. It encodes CASSPSRDLHSFF.

This clonotype was counted many times. This chain uses TRBV7-2 with TRBJ2-7, with 13 bases that match TRBD2. The J segment lost 9 bases and the V segment lost 5 bases, leaving 10 bases of the junction unmatched. The germline V gene has CDR1 SGHTA and CDR2 FQGNSA. The CDR3 runs to 15 residues. The CDR3 bases are TGTGCCAGCAGCGCGGGACTAGCGGGACTCTCCGGGCAGTACTTC. This sequence encodes CASSAGLAGLSGQYF.

In this sample, this clonotype turned up many times. This rearrangement joins TRBV7-9 to TRBJ2-7; the match to TRBD2 covers 10 bases. This CDR3 spans 14 amino acids. CDR1 SEHNR and CDR2 FQNEAQ come from the germline V gene (reference sequence). V lost 4 bases and J lost 2; bases outside the gene matches: 2. The CDR3 bases are TGTGCCAGCAGCTGGACTAGCGGTGCCTACGAGCAGTACTTC. Its protein is CASSWTSGAYEQYF.

In this sample, this clonotype turned up a few times. The chain employs TRBV7-6 and TRBJ2-7; 13 nucleotides line up with TRBD2. CDR1 and CDR2 from the germline V gene are SGHVS and FNYEAQ. The CDR3 totals 16 residues. V shed 1 base and J 1 base; nucleotides not matched to a gene: 1. The CDR3 DNA reads TGTGCCAGCAGCTTAGGGACTAGCGGGAGTTCCTACGAGCAGTACTTC. It encodes CASSLGTSGSSYEQYF.

V is TRBV5-6 and J is TRBJ1-1, with 8 bases matching TRBD1. The CDR3 covers 17 residues. The germline gives CDR1 SGHDT, CDR2 YYEEEE. The V gene end was trimmed by 1 base and the J gene end by 8 bases; junction bases not matched to a gene: 16. The CDR3 DNA reads as TGTGCCAGCAGCTTGCGGGACAGGCGACCACGGGACCGGGAAGCTTTCTTT. Protein: CASSLRDRRPRDREAFF.

V usage is TRBV6-1 and J usage is TRBJ2-6; TRBD1 aligns across 9 bases. Germline lookup yields CDR1 MNHNS and CDR2 SASEGT. The trim removed 6 bases at V and 4 bases at J, leaving 10 bases unmatched. The CDR3 totals 17 residues. For the CDR3, the DNA is TGTGCCAGCAGCCCGGGACAGGGACTCGGGGGGGCCAACGTCCTGACTTTC. This codes for CASSPGQGLGGANVLTF.

The V and J genes are TRBV7-2 and TRBJ2-3; 10 positions match TRBD2. The CDR3 extends over 19 amino acids. CDR1 and CDR2 from the germline V gene are SGHTA and FQGNSA. V gave up 7 bases and J gave up 0 bases; unmatched junction bases: 16. For the CDR3, the DNA is TGTGCCAGCATACCTCTGGGGCTAGCGGGAGCCCCTAGCACAGATACGCAGTATTTT. This sequence encodes CASIPLGLAGAPSTDTQYF.

DNA of the CDR3: TGTGCCAGCAGTTCCGGGGCTCCGGAGACCCAGTACTTC. It specifies CASSSGAPETQYF. V is TRBV28 and J is TRBJ2-5; D may correspond to TRBD1 or TRBD2 (5 bases each). The CDR3 has 13 residues. V lost 4 bases and J 5 bases, leaving 11 bases between the germline ends. CDR1 is MDHEN and CDR2 is SYDVKM in the germline V gene.

This clonotype has more than one count but fewer than ten. The CDR3 nucleotides are TGTGCCAGCAGCCCCCACCCTGGGGCCAACGTCCTGACTTTC. This encodes CASSPHPGANVLTF. The chain recombines TRBV7-3 with TRBJ2-6; D not certain. Per germline, CDR1 SGHTA and CDR2 FQGTGA. CDR3 length equals 14 residues. V was pared by 5 bases and J by 2 bases, with 7 bases between.

Only a few counts were recorded for this clonotype. The rearrangement links TRBV7-8 to TRBJ1-1, with D perhaps matching TRBD1 (6 bases). The CDR3 is 16 amino acids. Germline V lookup: CDR1 SGHVS, CDR2 FQNEAQ. V was trimmed by 4 bases and J by 2 bases, leaving 17 bases between them. The CDR3 protein is CASSYERGGVNTEAFF. The DNA for the CDR3 is TGTGCCAGCAGCTACGAAAGGGGGGGAGTCAACACTGAAGCTTTCTTT.

This clonotype was counted only a few times. The chain combines TRBV11-2 with TRBJ1-5; D is ambiguous. Germline V gene sequence: CDR1 SGHAT, CDR2 FQNNGV. Trimming left V 5 bases short and J 0 bases short, with 2 bases between. This CDR3 comprises 12 residues. The CDR3: CASSGSNQPQHF. The CDR3 nucleotides read TGTGCCAGCAGCGGTAGCAATCAGCCCCAGCATTTT.

The rearrangement links TRBV7-6 to TRBJ2-1, with 7 bases lining up with TRBD1. V dropped 5 bases and J dropped 6; count of bases not matched to a gene: 7. CDR3 size: 14 residues. Germline CDR1 SGHVS, CDR2 FNYEAQ. The CDR3 protein is CASSLRQGGNEQFF. DNA for the CDR3: TGTGCCAGCAGCCTGCGACAGGGTGGCAATGAGCAGTTCTTC. The full variable domain, with the rest looked up from reference TRBV7-6 and TRBJ2-1, is GAGVSQSPRYKVTKRGQDVALRCDPISGHVSLYWYRQALGQGPEFLTYFNYEAQQDKSGLPNDRFSAERPEGSISTLTIQRTEQRDSAMYRCASSLRQGGNEQFFGPGTRLTVL.

V usage is TRBV5-6 and J usage is TRBJ2-5, with 8 bases that match TRBD2. The germline V gene encodes CDR1 SGHDT and CDR2 YYEEEE. The V and J ends lost 4 bases and 1 base, in that order; junction bases with no gene match: 6. This CDR3 spans 15 amino acids. The CDR3 sequence is CASSLPGGGQETQYF. In DNA form, the CDR3 reads TGTGCCAGCAGCCTCCCCGGGGGGGGCCAAGAGACCCAGTACTTC.

The genes are TRBV6-1 and TRBJ2-3; D remains ambiguous. Trimming removed 3 bases from V and 7 bases from J, with 17 bases in between. The CDR3 is made up of 15 amino acids. Germline-derived CDR1 and CDR2 are MNHNS and SASEGT. The CDR3, as DNA: TGTGCCAGCAGTGAGAGAATGGCGTTACGGAATACGCAGTATTTT. Residues: CASSERMALRNTQYF.